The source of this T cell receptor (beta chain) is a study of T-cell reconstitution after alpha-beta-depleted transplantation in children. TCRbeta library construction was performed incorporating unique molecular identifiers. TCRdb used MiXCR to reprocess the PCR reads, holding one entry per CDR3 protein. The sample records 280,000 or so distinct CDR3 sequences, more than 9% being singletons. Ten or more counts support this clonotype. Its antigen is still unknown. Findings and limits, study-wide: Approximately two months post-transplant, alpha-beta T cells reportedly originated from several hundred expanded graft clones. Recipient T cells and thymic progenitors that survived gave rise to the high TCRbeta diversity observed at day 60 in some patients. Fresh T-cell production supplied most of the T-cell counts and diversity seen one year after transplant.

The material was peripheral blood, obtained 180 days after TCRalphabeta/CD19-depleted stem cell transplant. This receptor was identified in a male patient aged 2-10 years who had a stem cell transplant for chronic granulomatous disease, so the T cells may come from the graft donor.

CDR3 DNA: TGCAGTGCTAGTCAGCTGACAGATACGCAGTATTTT. It yields the protein CSASQLTDTQYF. This rearrangement joins TRBV20-1 to TRBJ2-3; D not certain. Germline values: CDR1 DFQATT, CDR2 SNEGSKA (reference sequence). This CDR3 spans 12 amino acids. V was trimmed by 3 bases and J by 3 bases, leaving 7 bases between them.